This T cell receptor beta chain comes out of a study of CD4 T cells in relation to SARS-CoV-2 and coronaviruses. This table comes from immunoSEQ multiplex PCR, and its TCRdb copy is limited to in-frame clones, with some not included. The table records 40,000 to 50,000 clones, 84% of them present only once. Note on this clone: Its specificity is unknown.

Germline loops: CDR1 MDHEN, CDR2 SYDVKM. This CDR3 comprises 12 residues. Trimming took 5 bases from V and 5 from J, leaving 7 bases between them. The sequenced material came from naive CD4+ T cells from PBMCs, cultured in vitro. Regarding subset: naive CD4+ T cells isolated by negative enrichment. The TCR originated in an adult with COVID-19. The V call is TRBV28, the J call TRBJ2-4, with no clear D. This CDR3 is CASSDLQNIQYF. The DNA for the CDR3 is TGTGCCAGCAGTGATCTCCAAAACATTCAGTACTTC.